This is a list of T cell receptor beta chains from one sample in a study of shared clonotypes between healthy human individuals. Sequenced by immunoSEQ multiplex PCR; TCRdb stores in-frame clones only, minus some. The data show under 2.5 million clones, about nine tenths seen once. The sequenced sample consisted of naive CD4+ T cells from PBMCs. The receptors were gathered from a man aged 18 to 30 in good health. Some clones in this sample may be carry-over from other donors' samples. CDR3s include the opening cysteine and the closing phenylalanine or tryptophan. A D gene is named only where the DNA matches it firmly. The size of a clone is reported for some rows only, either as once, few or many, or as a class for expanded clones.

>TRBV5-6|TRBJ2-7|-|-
CASSLVDSYEQYF
TGTGCCAGCAGCTTGGTGGATTCCTACGAGCAGTACTTC
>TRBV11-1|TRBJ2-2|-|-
CASSLGLHTGELFF
TGTGCCAGCAGCCTCGGACTTCACACCGGGGAGCTGTTTTTT
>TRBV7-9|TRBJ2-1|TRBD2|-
CASSLEFLAGENEQFF
TGTGCCAGCAGCTTAGAATTCCTAGCGGGAGAGAATGAGCAGTTCTTC
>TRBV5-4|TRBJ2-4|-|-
CASSSGQQLAKNIQYF
TGTGCCAGCAGCTCAGGACAGCAACTAGCCAAAAACATTCAGTACTTC
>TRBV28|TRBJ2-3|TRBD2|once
CASMGGRTDTQYF
TGTGCCAGCATGGGCGGGAGAACAGATACGCAGTATTTT
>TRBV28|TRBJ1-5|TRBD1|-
CASSQDPDRTSNQPQHF
TGTGCCAGCAGCCAAGATCCGGACAGGACTTCAAACCAGCCCCAGCATTTT
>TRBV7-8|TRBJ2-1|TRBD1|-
CASSLSFMGTGVSNEQFF
TGTGCCAGCAGTCTTAGTTTTATGGGGACAGGGGTATCCAATGAGCAGTTCTTC
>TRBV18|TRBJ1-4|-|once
CASSLQSGEKLFF
TGTGCCAGCTCACTCCAGTCCGGCGAAAAACTGTTTTTT
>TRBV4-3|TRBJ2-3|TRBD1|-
CASSLGTGVTDTQYF
TGCGCCAGCAGCCTAGGGACAGGGGTCACAGATACGCAGTATTTT
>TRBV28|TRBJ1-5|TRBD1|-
CASSQPDRGGSRQPQHF
TGTGCCAGCAGCCAACCGGACAGGGGTGGTTCACGACAGCCCCAGCATTTT